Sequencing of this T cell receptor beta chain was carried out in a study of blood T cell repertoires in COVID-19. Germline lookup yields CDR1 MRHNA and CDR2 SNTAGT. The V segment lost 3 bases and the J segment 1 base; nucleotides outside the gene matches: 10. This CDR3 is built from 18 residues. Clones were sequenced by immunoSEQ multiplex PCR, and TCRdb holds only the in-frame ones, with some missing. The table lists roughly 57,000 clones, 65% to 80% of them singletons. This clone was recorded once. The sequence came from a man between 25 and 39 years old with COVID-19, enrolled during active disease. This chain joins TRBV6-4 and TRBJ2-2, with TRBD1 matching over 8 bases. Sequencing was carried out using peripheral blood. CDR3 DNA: TGTGCCAGCAGTGAAGGAGTGGAGGGACAGGAGAACACCGGGGAGCTGTTTTTT. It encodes CASSEGVEGQENTGELFF.